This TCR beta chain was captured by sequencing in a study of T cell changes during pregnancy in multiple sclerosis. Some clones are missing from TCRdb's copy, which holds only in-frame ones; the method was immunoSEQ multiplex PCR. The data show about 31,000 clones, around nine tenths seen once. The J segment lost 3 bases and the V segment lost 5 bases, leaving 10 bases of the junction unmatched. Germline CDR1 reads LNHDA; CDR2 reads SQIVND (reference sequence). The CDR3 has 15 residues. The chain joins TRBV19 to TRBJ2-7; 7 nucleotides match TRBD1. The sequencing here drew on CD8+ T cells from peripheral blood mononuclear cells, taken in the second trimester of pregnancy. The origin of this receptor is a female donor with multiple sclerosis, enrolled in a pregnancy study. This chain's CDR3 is CASSPRDRRNYEQYF. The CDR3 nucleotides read TGTGCCAGTAGTCCCCGGGACAGACGAAACTACGAGCAGTACTTC.